The 27 T cell receptor beta chains below were found in one sample sequenced in a study of blood T cell repertoires in COVID-19. Produced via immunoSEQ multiplex PCR; TCRdb's table is partial and in-frame only. The data contain 250,000 to 350,000 clones, around 90% of them seen just once; the ten biggest clones take up about a fifth. The sample was PBMCs or T cells enriched from blood (not recorded which). These receptors all come from a woman in her thirties who had recovered from COVID-19.

The chain combines TRBV28 with TRBJ1-2; 7 bases align to TRBD1. The CDR3 has 18 residues. Per the germline V gene, CDR1 is MDHEN and CDR2 is SYDVKM. V lost 1 base and J lost 0; bases outside the gene matches: 11. DNA of the CDR3: TGTGCCAGCAGTTTATTTAGTAACAGGGGTTCAACTAACTATGGCTACACCTTC. Encoded protein: CASSLFSNRGSTNYGYTF.

V is TRBV19 and J is TRBJ2-7; tentative D call: TRBD1 (5 bases). The V end was cut by 5 bases, the J end by 0 bases, with 11 bases between. CDR3 length equals 14 residues. The germline gives CDR1 LNHDA, CDR2 SQIVND (reference sequence). CDR3 sequence reads: CASSLTVGSYEQYF. CDR3 DNA sequence: TGTGCCAGTAGTTTGACAGTTGGCTCCTACGAGCAGTACTTC.

This sequence joins TRBV13 and TRBJ2-1; D might be TRBD2 (6 bases). This CDR3 contains 15 residues. Germline CDR1 and CDR2: PRHDT and FYEKMQ (reference sequence). The V gene lost 3 bases and the J gene lost 0 bases, with 9 bases spanning the gap. The CDR3 loop is CASSLRGSSYNEQFF. The CDR3 nucleotides read TGTGCCAGCAGCTTGCGGGGAAGCTCCTACAATGAGCAGTTCTTC.

This clone has more than one count but fewer than ten. The V gene is TRBV28, the J gene TRBJ1-5; D is perhaps TRBD1 (5 bases). V gave up 3 bases and J gave up 7 bases, with 7 bases separating them. CDR1 is MDHEN, CDR2 SYDVKM, per germline. The CDR3 runs 12 residues. The CDR3 spells CASSFGGQPQHF. The CDR3 region has the DNA TGTGCCAGCAGTTTTGGGGGGCAGCCCCAGCATTTT.

The V call is TRBV9, the J call TRBJ2-1; 7 bases match TRBD1. V lost 4 bases and J lost 9; bases outside the gene matches: 22. The germline V gene has CDR1 SGDLS and CDR2 YYNGEE. CDR3 length equals 18 residues. The CDR3 loop reads CASSPLIKRDRLLSEQFF. DNA for the CDR3: TGTGCCAGCAGCCCTCTTATTAAACGGGACAGACTGTTGAGTGAGCAGTTCTTC.

V and J are TRBV11-2 and TRBJ1-2; tentatively, D is TRBD1 (6 bases). There are 17 residues in the CDR3. V lost 4 bases and J 5 bases, leaving 23 bases between the germline ends. Germline V gene data show CDR1 as SGHAT and CDR2 as FQNNGV. CDR3 bases: TGTGCCAGCAGCTCCATCGGGAACAGGGCCACCGGGTATGGCTACACCTTC. Translated: CASSSIGNRATGYGYTF.

The chain links TRBV9 to TRBJ1-6, with 8 bases identical to TRBD1. In germline, CDR1 is SGDLS, CDR2 YYNGEE. Trimming cost V 2 bases and J 6 bases; bases outside gene matches: 4. The CDR3 consists of 15 residues. CDR3 nucleotide sequence: TGTGCCAGCAGCGTGACAGGGGCGAGTAATTCACCCCTCCACTTT. Protein: CASSVTGASNSPLHF.

The chain has TRBV18 and TRBJ2-3; D uncertain. With 8 bases removed from V and 2 bases from J, the gap between germline ends came to 5 bases. Germline CDR1 reads KGHSH; CDR2 reads LQKENI. The CDR3 runs 11 residues. CDR3 in DNA: TGTGCCAGCGCCTACACAGATACGCAGTATTTT. Translating gives CASAYTDTQYF.

The rearrangement joins TRBV18 to TRBJ2-7, with D possibly matching TRBD1 (6 bases). The CDR3 length is 15 residues. Trimming left V 0 bases short and J 3 bases short, with 12 bases between. Germline CDR1 is KGHSH and CDR2 is LQKENI. The CDR3 region has the DNA TGTGCCAGCTCACCACCGGGACAAGGAAACTACGAGCAGTACTTC. Its protein is CASSPPGQGNYEQYF.

As DNA, the CDR3 is TGTGCCAGCAGCTTGGAGGGGGGGAGGTCTCATGGCTACACCTTC. Its protein product is CASSLEGGRSHGYTF. The J gene is TRBJ1-2, the V gene TRBV5-4; D is perhaps TRBD1 (6 bases). V was trimmed by 0 bases and J by 6 bases, leaving 15 bases between them. From germline, CDR1 is SGHNT and CDR2 YYREEE (reference sequence). The CDR3 is made up of 15 amino acids.

V usage is TRBV28 and J usage is TRBJ2-2; possibly TRBD1 for D (5 bases). V was shortened by 7 bases and J by 1 base, with 13 bases between the two germline ends. Per the germline V gene, CDR1 is MDHEN and CDR2 is SYDVKM. This CDR3 has 15 residues. The CDR3 nucleotides are TGTGCCAGCATCAGGGTAACGGGGAACACCGGGGAGCTGTTTTTT. Protein sequence: CASIRVTGNTGELFF.

This chain uses TRBV21-1 with TRBJ2-1; the tabulated D call, TRBD2, remains unverified against the DNA. TRBV21-1 is reported as a pseudogene. This CDR3 is built from 16 residues. The CDR3 region is CASSGSSGAFYNEQFF. Here the CDR3 DNA reads TGTGCCAGCAGTGGGTCTAGCGGCGCCTTCTACAATGAGCAGTTCTTC.

The chain links TRBV5-1 to TRBJ1-2; D not certain. Germline values: CDR1 SGHRS, CDR2 YFSETQ. CDR3 length: 14 residues. Trimming cost V 0 bases and J 0 bases, with 6 bases left between them. CDR3 nucleotides: TGCGCCAGCAGCTTGGAGTCAGCTAACTATGGCTACACCTTC. It specifies CASSLESANYGYTF.

The count of this clone is one. The gene calls are TRBV11-2 and TRBJ2-7, with a tentative D call TRBD2 (5 bases). CDR1 is SGHAT, CDR2 FQNNGV, per germline. The CDR3 runs to 13 residues. Trimming pared 5 bases from V and 3 bases from J, leaving 11 bases between. The CDR3 nucleotides read TGTGCCAGCAGCCAGAGGGCCGGCTACGAGCAGTACTTC. This codes for CASSQRAGYEQYF.

The J gene is TRBJ1-1, the V gene TRBV6-5; no definite D call. Trimming removed 2 bases from V and 0 bases from J, with 4 bases in between. The germline V gene has CDR1 MNHEY and CDR2 SVGAGI. The CDR3 is 13 amino acids. CDR3 loop: CASSYVMNTEAFF. The DNA for the CDR3 is TGTGCCAGCAGTTACGTTATGAACACTGAAGCTTTCTTT.

This chain uses TRBV28 with TRBJ2-7, with 10 positions matching TRBD1. Losses at the gene ends were 7 bases for V and 1 base for J; bases not matched to a gene: 7. This CDR3 is built from 15 residues. From germline, CDR1 is MDHEN and CDR2 SYDVKM. The CDR3 DNA reads as TGTGCCAGCAATACCTGGACAGGGGGGTCCTACGAGCAGTACTTC. Its translation is CASNTWTGGSYEQYF.

The V gene is TRBV7-2, the J gene TRBJ1-2, with D possibly matching TRBD1 (5 bases). The CDR3 loop spans 13 amino acids. Germline V lookup: CDR1 SGHTA, CDR2 FQGNSA. Trimming stripped 1 base from V and 7 bases from J, with 10 bases between. The DNA for the CDR3 is TGTGCCAGCAGCTTAGATTCGGGGGGTGGCTACACCTTC. It is translated as CASSLDSGGGYTF.

The chain couples TRBV9 to TRBJ1-1; D might be TRBD1 (6 bases). CDR1 is SGDLS and CDR2 is YYNGEE in the germline V gene. The CDR3 loop spans 15 amino acids. The germline V and J ends were trimmed by 1 base and 0 bases, with 10 bases remaining between them. CDR3 DNA: TGTGCCAGCAGCGTACGAACAGGGCTGAACACTGAAGCTTTCTTT. Its protein product is CASSVRTGLNTEAFF.

The chain carries TRBV19 and TRBJ1-6; D perhaps matches TRBD1 (6 bases). The V gene's germline CDR1 is LNHDA and CDR2 SQIVND (reference sequence). V was shortened by 3 bases and J by 5 bases, with 11 bases between the two germline ends. The length of the CDR3 is 15 residues. This CDR3 is CASSINTGNNSPLHF. CDR3 nucleotides: TGTGCCAGTAGTATTAATACAGGGAATAATTCACCCCTCCACTTT.

The CDR3 DNA reads as TGCGCCAGCAGCCAAGAGGGCGGGGTACTTGGGGAAAAACTGTTTTTT. Translated, it gives CASSQEGGVLGEKLFF. The rearrangement links TRBV4-3 to TRBJ1-4; no reliable D call. The germline CDR1 and CDR2 sequences are LGHNA and YSLEER. V shed 0 bases and J shed 8 bases, with 16 bases lying between them. The CDR3 is 16 amino acids.

The V call is TRBV5-8, the J call TRBJ2-1; possible D gene TRBD2, 7 bases. The CDR3 consists of 16 residues. V was shortened by 0 bases and J by 2 bases, with 12 bases between the two germline ends. The germline CDR1 and CDR2 sequences are SGHTS and YDEGEE. The CDR3 sequence is CASSLDHGGPYNEQFF. The CDR3 bases are TGTGCCAGCAGCTTGGACCACGGGGGGCCCTACAATGAGCAGTTCTTC. The entire variable domain, with the rest obtained from reference TRBV5-8 and TRBJ2-1, is as follows: EAGVTQSPTHLIKTRGQQATLRCSPISGHTSVYWYQQALGLGLQFLLWYDEGEERNRGNFPPRFSGRQFPNYSSELNVNALELEDSALYLCASSLDHGGPYNEQFFGPGTRLTVL.

This clone came up once. The rearrangement uses TRBV25-1 and TRBJ1-1, with a tentative D call TRBD1 (5 bases). Looked up from germline, CDR1 is MGHDK and CDR2 is SYGVNS. The CDR3 consists of 14 residues. The V end was cut by 1 base, the J end by 5 bases, with 11 bases between. Written as DNA, the CDR3 is TGTGCCAGCAGTGAATGGGGGGGTGGAACTGAAGCTTTCTTT. The encoded protein is CASSEWGGGTEAFF.

This rearrangement joins TRBV11-2 to TRBJ2-5; D is uncertain. Germline V gene sequence: CDR1 SGHAT, CDR2 FQNNGV. The CDR3 sequence is 13 residues long. The V end was cut by 2 bases, the J end by 5 bases, with 9 bases between. CDR3 DNA sequence: TGTGCCAGCAGCTTATTTTCTCGGGAGACCCAGTACTTC. Translated: CASSLFSRETQYF.

CDR3 coding DNA: TGTGCCAGCAGTTACAGAGGGTTAGGGGAGACCCAGTACTTC. Translated, it gives CASSYRGLGETQYF. V usage is TRBV6-5 and J usage is TRBJ2-5; possibly TRBD2 for D (5 bases). The germline V gene has CDR1 MNHEY and CDR2 SVGAGI. Trimming removed 2 bases from V and 5 bases from J, with 12 bases in between. This CDR3 comprises 14 residues.

The chain joins TRBV5-5 to TRBJ2-7, with 8 bases lining up with TRBD2. V shed 4 bases, J shed 4 bases, and the junction held 7 bases outside the gene matches. CDR3 size: 14 residues. Germline V gene lookup returns CDR1 SGHKS and CDR2 YYEKEE (reference sequence). The CDR3 is CASSMGGTRYEQYF. The CDR3 DNA is TGTGCCAGCAGCATGGGGGGGACTAGATACGAGCAGTACTTC.

The chain is built from TRBV30 and TRBJ1-5; D is uncertain. This CDR3 region has 13 residues. Germline V lookup: CDR1 GTSNPN, CDR2 SVGIG (reference sequence). Trimming left V 0 bases short and J 4 bases short, with 7 bases between. CDR3 amino acids: CAWSVAGNQPQHF. DNA of the CDR3: TGTGCCTGGAGTGTTGCGGGTAATCAGCCCCAGCATTTT.

V and J are TRBV28 and TRBJ1-2; D unresolved. The CDR3 covers 11 residues. Trimming took 4 bases from V and 10 from J, leaving 10 bases between them. Germline CDR1 MDHEN, CDR2 SYDVKM. The CDR3 here is CASSSVHDYTF. The DNA for the CDR3 is TGTGCCAGCAGTTCAGTCCATGACTACACCTTC.